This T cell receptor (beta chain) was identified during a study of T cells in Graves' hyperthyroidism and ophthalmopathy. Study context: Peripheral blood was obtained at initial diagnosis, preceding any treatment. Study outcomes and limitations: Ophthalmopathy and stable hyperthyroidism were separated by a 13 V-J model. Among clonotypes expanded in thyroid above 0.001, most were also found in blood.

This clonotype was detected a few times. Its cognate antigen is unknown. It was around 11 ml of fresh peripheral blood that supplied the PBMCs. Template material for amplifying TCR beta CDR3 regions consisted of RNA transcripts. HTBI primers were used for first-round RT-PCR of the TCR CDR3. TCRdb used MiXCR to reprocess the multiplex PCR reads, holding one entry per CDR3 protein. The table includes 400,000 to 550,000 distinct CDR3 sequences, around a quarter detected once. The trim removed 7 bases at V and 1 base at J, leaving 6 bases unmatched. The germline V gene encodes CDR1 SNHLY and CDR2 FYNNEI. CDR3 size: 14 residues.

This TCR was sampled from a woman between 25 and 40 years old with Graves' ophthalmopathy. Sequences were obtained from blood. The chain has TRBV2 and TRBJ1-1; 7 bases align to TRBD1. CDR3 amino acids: CASIRDRANTEAFF. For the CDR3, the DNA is TGTGCCAGCATTCGAGACAGGGCGAACACTGAAGCTTTCTTT.